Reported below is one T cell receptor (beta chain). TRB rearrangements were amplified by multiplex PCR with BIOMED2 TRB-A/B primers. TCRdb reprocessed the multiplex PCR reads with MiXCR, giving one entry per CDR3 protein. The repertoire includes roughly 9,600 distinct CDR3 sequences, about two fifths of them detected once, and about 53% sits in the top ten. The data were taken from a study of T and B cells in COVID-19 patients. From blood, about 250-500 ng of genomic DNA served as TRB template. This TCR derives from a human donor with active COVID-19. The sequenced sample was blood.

The CDR3 nucleotides read TGTGCCAGCAGCCCCGGCGTTCTGTTCTACGAGCAGTACTTC. Its protein product is CASSPGVLFYEQYF. This chain connects TRBV27 to TRBJ2-7; D not resolved. Germline V CDR1 and CDR2: MNHEY, SMNVEV (reference sequence). CDR3 length: 14 residues. V dropped 6 bases and J dropped 3 bases, with 15 bases sitting between them.